The entry below gives a single T cell receptor beta chain sequence along with its context. These data are taken from a study of T cells in Graves' hyperthyroidism and ophthalmopathy. Newly diagnosed hyperthyroidism, duration under 2 months, in patients aged 18 to 65. Amplification targeted TCR beta CDR3 regions from RNA transcripts. A set of HTBI primers served as the primers for a first-round RT-PCR of the TCR CDR3. TCRdb processed the multiplex PCR reads anew with MiXCR; each CDR3 protein has one entry. Of around 400,000 distinct CDR3 sequences detected, around a quarter appear once; the ten largest clones hold around 70%. CDR1 and CDR2 (germline): SEHNR, FQNEAQ (reference sequence). V was trimmed by 3 bases and J by 5 bases, leaving 17 bases between them. There are 15 residues in the CDR3.

This chain connects TRBV7-9 to TRBJ2-7; D is undetermined. The sample comprised blood. This sequence originates from a man aged 45-65 years with Graves' hyperthyroidism. Here the CDR3 DNA reads TGTGCCAGCAGCTTCTTTGGCGCACAGTTCCACGAGCAGTACTTC. Translating it yields CASSFFGAQFHEQYF.